These 15 T cell receptor beta chains came from one sample sequenced in a study of blood T cell repertoires in COVID-19 (dated by TCRdb to 2018 to 2021). Libraries were built with the immunoSEQ multiplex PCR assay. The immuneACCESS repertoire file appears here via TCRdb, limited to in-frame rearrangements. These files lack a portion of the clones; in checked studies, under half of the deficit traces to unresolved V genes, and the cause of the others is not known. Present in this sample are about 370,000 clones, about 90% of which were seen just once. Of the sample, less than 3.5% falls within the top ten clones. The source material was peripheral blood. These receptors were collected from a woman in her twenties or thirties with COVID-19, enrolled during active disease.

This rearrangement joins TRBV11-2 to TRBJ2-1, with 13 bases identical to TRBD2. This CDR3 contains 17 residues. Germline lookup yields CDR1 SGHAT and CDR2 FQNNGV. V lost 3 bases to trimming and J lost 4 bases; unmatched junction nucleotides: 6. As DNA, the CDR3 is TGTGCCAGCAGCTTCCGACTAGCGGGGGGAAATTACAATGAGCAGTTCTTC. It is translated as CASSFRLAGGNYNEQFF.

V is TRBV6-6 and J is TRBJ2-1; D possibly corresponds to TRBD2 (6 bases). Germline CDR1 is MNHNY and CDR2 is SVGAGI (reference sequence). The CDR3 spans 14 residues. V lost 3 bases to trimming and J lost 6 bases, with 12 bases between them. CDR3 region: CASSYGTSSNEQFF. The CDR3 DNA sequence: TGTGCCAGCAGTTATGGAACTAGCAGCAATGAGCAGTTCTTC.

The chain couples TRBV12-3 or TRBV12-4 to TRBJ1-2; the D gene is possibly TRBD1 (5 bases). V lost 6 bases and J lost 8, with 16 bases in between. CDR3 length equals 13 residues. The CDR3 protein is CASRDSGIRGYTF. The CDR3 coding sequence is TGTGCCAGCAGGGATTCAGGGATACGCGGCTACACCTTC.

The V call is TRBV27, the J call TRBJ2-5; possible D gene TRBD2, 6 bases. The germline V gene encodes CDR1 MNHEY and CDR2 SMNVEV (reference sequence). Deletions cut 5 bases from V and 2 bases from J, with 12 bases between. The CDR3 has 14 amino acids. The CDR3 is CASSPPGEQETQYF. The CDR3 region has the DNA TGTGCCAGCAGTCCCCCGGGGGAGCAAGAGACCCAGTACTTC.

The chain joins TRBV5-6 to TRBJ2-7; 11 bases map to TRBD1. The V gene's germline CDR1 is SGHDT and CDR2 YYEEEE. There are 13 residues in the CDR3. Trimming cost V 4 bases and J 10 bases; bases outside gene matches: 7. CDR3 nucleotide sequence: TGTGCCAGCAGCCCAGGACAGGGGGCTGGACAGTACTTC. This encodes CASSPGQGAGQYF.

This rearrangement joins TRBV27 to TRBJ1-2; D uncertain. This CDR3 comprises 13 residues. The V end was cut by 2 bases, the J end by 2 bases, with 6 bases between. The germline gives CDR1 MNHEY, CDR2 SMNVEV (reference sequence). CDR3 sequence: CASSLGGNYGYTF. For the CDR3, the DNA is TGTGCCAGCAGTTTAGGCGGCAACTATGGCTACACCTTC.

The chain is built from TRBV11-2 and TRBJ2-6, with no clear D. Trimming left V 2 bases short and J 0 bases short, with 5 bases between. The CDR3 spans 15 residues. The germline CDR1 and CDR2 sequences are SGHAT and FQNNGV. In DNA form, the CDR3 reads TGTGCCAGCAGCTTATTCTACTCTGGGGCCAACGTCCTGACTTTC. The encoded protein is CASSLFYSGANVLTF.

The genes are TRBV12-5 and TRBJ2-7; 11 bases agree with TRBD2. J gave up 1 base and V 0 bases, and 26 bases lay outside the gene matches. Germline V gene lookup returns CDR1 LGHNT and CDR2 FRNRAP. The CDR3 runs 24 residues. In nucleotides, the CDR3 is TGTGCTAGTGGTTTGGTAGTAAGGCGACACCTCCCGGTGTTAGCGGGGGGGAAATCCTACGAGCAGTACTTC. The encoded protein is CASGLVVRRHLPVLAGGKSYEQYF.

The genes are TRBV27 and TRBJ2-5; D might be TRBD2 (5 bases). With 6 bases removed from V and 13 bases from J, the gap between germline ends came to 27 bases. CDR3 length: 15 amino acids. Germline values: CDR1 MNHEY, CDR2 SMNVEV (reference sequence). CDR3: CASRGADPAFGRLYF. The CDR3 region has the DNA TGTGCCAGCAGGGGAGCGGACCCGGCTTTTGGGCGATTGTACTTC.

This rearrangement joins TRBV13 to TRBJ2-7; D may be TRBD2 (6 bases). The CDR3 extends over 16 amino acids. V dropped 0 bases and J dropped 4 bases, with 16 bases sitting between them. Germline values: CDR1 PRHDT, CDR2 FYEKMQ (reference sequence). Here the CDR3 reads CASSLGPGGRRYEQYF. The CDR3 DNA reads TGTGCCAGCAGCTTAGGCCCCGGGGGACGCCGTTACGAGCAGTACTTC. Full variable domain (rest looked up from reference TRBV13 and TRBJ2-7): AAGVIQSPRHLIKEKRETATLKCYPIPRHDTVYWYQQGPGQDPQFLISFYEKMQSDKGSIPDRFSAQQFSDYHSELNMSSLELGDSALYFCASSLGPGGRRYEQYFGPGTRLTVT.

V and J are TRBV6-2 or TRBV6-3 and TRBJ1-1, with TRBD1 identical over 8 bases. J lost 13 bases, V lost 0 bases, and 4 bases had no gene match. Germline CDR1 reads MNHEY; CDR2 reads SVGEGT. The CDR3 consists of 12 residues. The CDR3 DNA sequence: TGTGCCAGCAGTTACTCCGGACAGGGTTATTTCTTT. Residues: CASSYSGQGYFF.

The chain has TRBV7-9 and TRBJ1-4; D may be TRBD1 (5 bases). The CDR3 consists of 14 residues. Germline assignment: CDR1 SEHNR and CDR2 FQNEAQ (reference sequence). V lost 7 bases to trimming and J lost 4 bases, with 13 bases between them. The CDR3 spells CASTKTGFNEKLFF. In DNA, the CDR3 is TGTGCCAGCACCAAAACAGGATTTAATGAAAAACTGTTTTTT. Full variable domain (missing parts from reference TRBV7-9 and TRBJ1-4): DTGVSQNPRHKITKRGQNVTFRCDPISEHNRLYWYRQTLGQGPEFLTYFQNEAQLEKSRLLSDRFSAERPKGSFSTLEIQRTEQGDSAMYLCASTKTGFNEKLFFGSGTQLSVL.

The V gene is TRBV28, the J gene TRBJ2-7, with TRBD2 as a possible D gene (6 bases). The CDR3 extends over 18 amino acids. V was clipped by 8 bases and J by 2 bases, with 28 bases between them. Looked up from germline, CDR1 is MDHEN and CDR2 is SYDVKM. CDR3 residues: CASRREQALPGKAYEQYF. The CDR3, as DNA: TGTGCCAGCCGGCGGGAACAGGCGCTCCCGGGAAAAGCCTACGAGCAGTACTTC.

This sequence joins TRBV4-3 and TRBJ2-1, with 7 positions matching TRBD1. The CDR3 spans 15 residues. After removal of 0 bases from V and 13 bases from J, the junction contained 12 bases not matched to a gene. The germline CDR1 and CDR2 sequences are LGHNA and YSLEER. The CDR3 DNA reads as TGCGCCAGCAGCCAAGATCTTTTCGGGACAGCGGCCCAGTTCTTC. Protein product: CASSQDLFGTAAQFF.

The chain couples TRBV7-9 to TRBJ2-7, with 11 bases identical to TRBD2. Germline values: CDR1 SEHNR, CDR2 FQNEAQ (reference sequence). Trimming removed 6 bases from V and 3 bases from J; junction bases left unmatched: 13. This CDR3 has 17 amino acids. The CDR3 region has the DNA TGTGCCAGCAGTACCCGATCCGGGACTAGCGGTTACTACGAGCAGTACTTC. The encoded protein is CASSTRSGTSGYYEQYF.